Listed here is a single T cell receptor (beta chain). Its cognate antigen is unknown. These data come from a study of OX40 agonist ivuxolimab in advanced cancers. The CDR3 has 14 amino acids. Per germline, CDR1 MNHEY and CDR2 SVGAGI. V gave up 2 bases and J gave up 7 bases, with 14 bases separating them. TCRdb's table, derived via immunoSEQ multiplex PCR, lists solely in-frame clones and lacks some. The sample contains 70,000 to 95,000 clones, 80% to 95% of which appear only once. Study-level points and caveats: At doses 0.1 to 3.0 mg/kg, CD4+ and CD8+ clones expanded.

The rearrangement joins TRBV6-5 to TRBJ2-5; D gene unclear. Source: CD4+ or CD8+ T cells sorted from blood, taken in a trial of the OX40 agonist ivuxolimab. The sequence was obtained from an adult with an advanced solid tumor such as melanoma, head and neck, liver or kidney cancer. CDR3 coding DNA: TGTGCCAGCAGTTACGGTCGGCGCAGTCGGACCCAGTACTTC. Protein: CASSYGRRSRTQYF.